A single sample gave rise to the 28 T cell receptor beta chains below, sequenced in a study of beta chain features in type 1 diabetes. Study-wide findings and caveats: For Type 1 diabetes patients, all four CD4+ subsets carried TCRB CDR3s that were moderately but significantly shorter.

Of the isolated RNA, all was reverse transcribed, and so the sequenced material was expressed TCRB transcripts. Profiling relied on immunoSEQ multiplex PCR, and the TCRdb table lists in-frame clones only, not all of them. The table records around 690,000 clones, 9.5% to 15% of them present only once. Their recognized antigens are unknown. The sample was naive CD4+ T cells from blood. All receptors derive from a man aged 25-40 years with type 1 diabetes.

This chain connects TRBV6-5 to TRBJ1-6, with TRBD1 matching 7 bases. V lost 2 bases, J lost 7 bases, and 5 bases stayed unmatched. The germline V gene encodes CDR1 MNHEY and CDR2 SVGAGI. The CDR3 consists of 15 residues. The CDR3 reads CASSYRAGGNSPLHF. The CDR3 DNA is TGTGCCAGCAGTTACAGGGCAGGGGGGAATTCACCCCTCCACTTT.

The chain uses TRBV2 and TRBJ1-6; 7 bases agree with TRBD1. Germline V gene lookup returns CDR1 SNHLY and CDR2 FYNNEI. This CDR3 is 14 amino acids long. The V segment lost 5 bases and the J segment 5 bases; nucleotides outside the gene matches: 3. CDR3 loop: CASSLDRDNSPLHF. CDR3 nucleotides: TGTGCCAGCAGTCTTGACAGGGATAATTCACCCCTCCACTTT.

This clone was seen more than once but under ten times. V gene TRBV9 combines with J gene TRBJ2-5, with a weak D call TRBD2 (5 bases). This CDR3 has 15 residues. The germline V gene encodes CDR1 SGDLS and CDR2 YYNGEE. The germline V and J ends were trimmed by 0 bases and 1 base, with 10 bases remaining between them. In DNA form, the CDR3 reads TGTGCCAGCAGCGTAGCGGCGGGCGTCCAAGAGACCCAGTACTTC. Translated: CASSVAAGVQETQYF.

This clone showed up just a few times. This rearrangement joins TRBV7-9 to TRBJ2-1; D may be TRBD1 (6 bases). Germline V gives CDR1 SEHNR, CDR2 FQNEAQ (reference sequence). CDR3 size: 13 residues. Trimming took off 5 bases at V and 9 bases at J, with 14 bases between the two ends. The CDR3 region is CASSPLGAGEQFF. The CDR3 DNA sequence: TGTGCCAGCAGCCCCCTGGGGGCTGGTGAGCAGTTCTTC.

The chain couples TRBV30 to TRBJ2-1, with TRBD1 matching 10 bases. Germline values: CDR1 GTSNPN, CDR2 SVGIG (reference sequence). The CDR3 extends over 15 amino acids. The ends lost 2 bases at V and 6 bases at J; junction bases unmatched: 7. The chain's CDR3 is CAWSTGQGEVNEQFF. The CDR3 DNA sequence: TGTGCCTGGAGTACCGGACAGGGGGAGGTCAATGAGCAGTTCTTC.

A few counts support this clone. The gene calls are TRBV18 and TRBJ1-6, with 8 positions matching TRBD1. CDR1 and CDR2 (germline): KGHSH, LQKENI. The CDR3 consists of 18 residues. V was pared by 4 bases and J by 10 bases, with 18 bases of the junction left unmatched. The CDR3 reads CASSHLDRGDPRISPLHF. The CDR3 DNA is TGTGCCAGCTCACACCTTGACAGGGGAGACCCCAGAATATCACCCCTCCACTTT. The whole variable domain, remainder taken from reference TRBV18 and TRBJ1-6, is NAGVMQNPRHLVRRRGQEARLRCSPMKGHSHVYWYRQLPEEGLKFMVYLQKENIIDESGMPKERFSAEFPKEGPSILRIQQVVRGDSAAYFCASSHLDRGDPRISPLHFGNGTRLTVT.

This sequence joins TRBV18 and TRBJ2-7; TRBD1 aligns across 9 bases. The CDR3 runs to 14 residues. CDR1 and CDR2 from the germline V gene are KGHSH and LQKENI. V shed 6 bases and J 6 bases; nucleotides not matched to a gene: 9. The CDR3 sequence is CASSPRTGEGEQYF. The CDR3 nucleotides are TGTGCCAGCTCTCCTCGGACAGGGGAAGGCGAGCAGTACTTC.

This clone was found a few times. This chain joins TRBV7-2 and TRBJ2-7; D ambiguous. The CDR3 is 13 residues long. Trimming left V 5 bases short and J 7 bases short, with 15 bases between. Germline V lookup: CDR1 SGHTA, CDR2 FQGNSA. The CDR3 region is CASSPPQGWEQYF. The CDR3 nucleotides read TGTGCCAGCAGCCCGCCACAAGGGTGGGAGCAGTACTTC.

This clone came up a few times. The V call is TRBV7-2, the J call TRBJ1-2; D is ambiguous. Trimming pared 3 bases from V and 4 bases from J, leaving 21 bases between. This CDR3 has 17 residues. Germline loops: CDR1 SGHTA, CDR2 FQGNSA. The CDR3 loop reads CASSLPSGRRVRYGYTF. In DNA, the CDR3 is TGTGCCAGCAGCTTGCCATCGGGAAGGAGGGTGCGCTATGGCTACACCTTC. Full variable domain (outside the CDR3, taken from reference TRBV7-2 and TRBJ1-2): GAGVSQSPSNKVTEKGKDVELRCDPISGHTALYWYRQSLGQGLEFLIYFQGNSAPDKSGLPSDRFSAERTGGSVSTLTIQRTQQEDSAVYLCASSLPSGRRVRYGYTFGSGTRLTVV.

This clone showed up just a few times. The rearrangement uses TRBV18 and TRBJ2-3; D may be TRBD1 or TRBD2 (5 bases each). This CDR3 has 14 amino acids. Per germline, CDR1 KGHSH and CDR2 LQKENI. Trimming removed 2 bases at V and 0 bases at J, with 6 bases between. The CDR3 is CASSPRDSTDTQYF. As DNA, the CDR3 is TGTGCCAGCTCACCAAGGGACAGCACAGATACGCAGTATTTT.

The J gene is TRBJ2-5, the V gene TRBV27; tentative D call: TRBD1 (5 bases). This CDR3 spans 14 amino acids. The germline V gene encodes CDR1 MNHEY and CDR2 SMNVEV (reference sequence). The V end was cut by 5 bases, the J end by 1 base, with 11 bases between. The CDR3 protein is CASSTYRSQETQYF. The CDR3 region has the DNA TGTGCCAGCAGTACCTACAGGAGCCAAGAGACCCAGTACTTC.

The V gene is TRBV18, the J gene TRBJ1-1; a weak D match, TRBD1 (5 bases). The V end lost 9 bases, the J end lost 4 bases, and 15 bases lay between the germline ends. CDR1 and CDR2 from the germline V gene are KGHSH and LQKENI. CDR3 size: 13 residues. The CDR3 loop reads CASQGGVLTEAFF. The DNA for the CDR3 is TGTGCCAGTCAGGGAGGGGTCCTCACTGAAGCTTTCTTT.

V and J are TRBV18 and TRBJ1-4, with a tentative D call TRBD1 (5 bases). Germline lookup yields CDR1 KGHSH and CDR2 LQKENI. There are 15 residues in the CDR3. The germline V and J ends were trimmed by 3 bases and 2 bases, with 10 bases remaining between them. CDR3 sequence (DNA): TGTGCCAGCTCACCGGGGGATGGGACTAATGAAAAACTGTTTTTT. Protein sequence: CASSPGDGTNEKLFF.

This clone has a handful of counts. This rearrangement joins TRBV29-1 to TRBJ2-2; D is possibly TRBD1 (5 bases). The CDR3 consists of 13 residues. Germline CDR1 is SQVTM and CDR2 is ANQGSEA. The V gene lost 7 bases and the J gene lost 7 bases, with 16 bases spanning the gap. The DNA for the CDR3 is TGCAGCGCCACACACCAGGGCCACGGGGAGCTGTTTTTT. This encodes CSATHQGHGELFF.

This chain connects TRBV27 to TRBJ1-2, with 7 bases matching TRBD1. The V gene end was trimmed by 2 bases and the J gene end by 3 bases; junction bases not matched to a gene: 6. The CDR3 contains 15 residues. Per the germline V gene, CDR1 is MNHEY and CDR2 is SMNVEV (reference sequence). The CDR3 DNA reads TGTGCCAGCAGTTTAACAGGGGCAGGGGACTATGGCTACACCTTC. Translation gives CASSLTGAGDYGYTF.

The CDR3 loop is CASSIAGYNEQFF. The CDR3 DNA is TGTGCCAGTAGTATAGCAGGTTACAATGAGCAGTTCTTC. The chain uses TRBV19 and TRBJ2-1, with D hard to call. Germline loops: CDR1 LNHDA, CDR2 SQIVND (reference sequence). Trimming pared 1 base from V and 4 bases from J, leaving 5 bases between. This CDR3 has 13 amino acids.

The rearrangement links TRBV4-1 to TRBJ1-3, with 10 bases matching TRBD1. This CDR3 has 16 residues. Germline CDR1 and CDR2: MGHRA and YSYEKL. Germline trimming cut 4 bases from V and 2 bases from J; bases unmatched to any gene: 5. The CDR3 region is CASSLPGQGTGNTIYF. For the CDR3, the DNA is TGCGCCAGCAGCCTACCGGGACAGGGGACTGGAAACACCATATATTTT.

CDR3: CAWNSGDNQPQHF. The CDR3 DNA follows: TGTGCCTGGAATTCGGGGGATAATCAGCCCCAGCATTTT. The genes are TRBV30 and TRBJ1-5; maybe TRBD1 (5 bases). V lost 4 bases, J lost 4 bases, and 11 bases lay in between. The CDR3 totals 13 residues. In germline, CDR1 is GTSNPN, CDR2 SVGIG (reference sequence).

The chain is built from TRBV18 and TRBJ1-4, with D perhaps matching TRBD1 (5 bases). CDR1 is KGHSH and CDR2 is LQKENI in the germline V gene. V was pared by 3 bases and J by 7 bases, with 15 bases between. The length of the CDR3 is 15 residues. The CDR3 loop is CASSPPGRPGEKLFF. Written as DNA, the CDR3 is TGTGCCAGCTCACCTCCGGGACGCCCGGGTGAAAAACTGTTTTTT.

V is TRBV27 and J is TRBJ2-1, with TRBD1 as a possible D gene (6 bases). The CDR3 is 15 residues long. Germline values: CDR1 MNHEY, CDR2 SMNVEV (reference sequence). V shed 6 bases and J shed 10 bases, with 22 bases lying between them. Here the CDR3 reads CASSLTWGQGVEQFF. In DNA form, the CDR3 reads TGTGCCAGCAGCCTGACTTGGGGGCAGGGCGTCGAGCAGTTCTTC.

This clone came up a few times. The chain combines TRBV11-3 with TRBJ2-1; D is possibly TRBD2 (5 bases). CDR3 size: 14 residues. CDR1 and CDR2 from the germline V gene are SGHNT and YENEEA. With 5 bases removed from V and 7 bases from J, the gap between germline ends came to 15 bases. The CDR3 coding sequence is TGTGCCAGCAGCACCCTTCCGGAGGTAAATGAGCAGTTCTTC. It specifies CASSTLPEVNEQFF.

This clone was recorded a few times. J is TRBJ1-1 and V is TRBV12-5; the D gene is possibly TRBD1 (5 bases). The CDR3 loop spans 13 amino acids. Looked up from germline, CDR1 is LGHNT and CDR2 is FRNRAP. Trimming took 7 bases from V and 12 from J, leaving 21 bases between them. CDR3 coding DNA: TGTGCTAGTGCCATCTGGCAGGGACTACAGTCTTTCTTT. It codes for CASAIWQGLQSFF.

This clone showed up just a few times. The chain carries TRBV19 and TRBJ2-6; maybe TRBD2 (6 bases). V lost 5 bases and J lost 3, with 8 bases in between. Germline V gene lookup returns CDR1 LNHDA and CDR2 SQIVND (reference sequence). The CDR3 runs to 14 residues. The CDR3 coding sequence is TGTGCCAGTAGTTGGGGAGGTGGGGCCAACGTCCTGACTTTC. This sequence encodes CASSWGGGANVLTF.

V gene TRBV7-2 combines with J gene TRBJ2-2, with 11 bases matching TRBD2. This CDR3 region has 15 residues. Trimming cost V 5 bases and J 4 bases; bases outside gene matches: 3. Germline V gene data show CDR1 as SGHTA and CDR2 as FQGNSA. CDR3 in amino acids: CASSTGLAGTGELFF. CDR3 sequence (DNA): TGTGCCAGCAGCACCGGACTAGCGGGCACCGGGGAGCTGTTTTTT.

This clone was recorded once. J is TRBJ2-2 and V is TRBV4-3; tentatively, D is TRBD2 (5 bases). With 1 base removed from V and 1 base from J, the gap between germline ends came to 16 bases. Per germline, CDR1 LGHNA and CDR2 YSLEER. The CDR3 is 18 residues long. The CDR3 nucleotides are TGCGCCAGCAGCCAAGGTTTGGTGGGGAGATTGAACACCGGGGAGCTGTTTTTT. Protein product: CASSQGLVGRLNTGELFF.

This chain uses TRBV19 with TRBJ1-2; 7 positions match TRBD1. The CDR3 runs 11 residues. Germline loops: CDR1 LNHDA, CDR2 SQIVND (reference sequence). With V trimmed by 10 bases and J by 3 bases, 2 bases remained unmatched. CDR3 DNA sequence: TGTGCCACCGGACAGGACTATGGCTACACCTTC. Translation gives CATGQDYGYTF.

The V gene is TRBV28, the J gene TRBJ2-3; D tentatively reads TRBD1 or TRBD2 (5 bases each). Germline loops: CDR1 MDHEN, CDR2 SYDVKM. The CDR3 runs to 15 residues. With 5 bases removed from V and 3 bases from J, the gap between germline ends came to 15 bases. This chain's CDR3 is CASSQGTLQTDTQYF. CDR3 nucleotides: TGTGCCAGCAGTCAAGGGACGCTGCAGACAGATACGCAGTATTTT.

The chain has TRBV5-1 and TRBJ2-3; 7 nucleotides line up with TRBD1. Germline CDR1 reads SGHRS; CDR2 reads YFSETQ. The CDR3 loop spans 16 amino acids. Losses at the gene ends were 0 bases for V and 6 bases for J; bases not matched to a gene: 10. The CDR3 spells CASSLATGPNADTQYF. CDR3 sequence (DNA): TGCGCCAGCAGCTTGGCGACAGGGCCCAACGCCGATACGCAGTATTTT.